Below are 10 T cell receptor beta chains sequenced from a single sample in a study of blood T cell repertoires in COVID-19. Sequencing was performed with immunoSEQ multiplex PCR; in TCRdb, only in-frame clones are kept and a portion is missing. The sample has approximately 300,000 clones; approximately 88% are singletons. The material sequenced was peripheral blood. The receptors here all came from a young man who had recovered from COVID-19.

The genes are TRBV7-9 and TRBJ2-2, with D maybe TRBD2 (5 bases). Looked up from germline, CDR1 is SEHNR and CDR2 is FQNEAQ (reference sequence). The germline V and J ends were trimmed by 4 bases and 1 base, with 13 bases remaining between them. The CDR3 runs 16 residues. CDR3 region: CASSSQADLNTGELFF. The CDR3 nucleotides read TGTGCCAGCAGCTCCCAAGCGGATCTGAACACCGGGGAGCTGTTTTTT.

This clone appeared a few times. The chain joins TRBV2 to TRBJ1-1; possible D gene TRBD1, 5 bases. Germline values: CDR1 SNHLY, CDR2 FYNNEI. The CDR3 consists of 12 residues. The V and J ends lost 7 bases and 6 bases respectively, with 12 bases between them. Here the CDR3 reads CASIPGWAEAFF. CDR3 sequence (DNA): TGTGCCAGCATCCCAGGGTGGGCTGAAGCTTTCTTT.

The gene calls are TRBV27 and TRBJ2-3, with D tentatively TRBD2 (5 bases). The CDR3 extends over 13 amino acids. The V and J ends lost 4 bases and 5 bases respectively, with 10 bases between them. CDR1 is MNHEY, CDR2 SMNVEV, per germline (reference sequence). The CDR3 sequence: CASSSIRGDTQYF. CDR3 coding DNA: TGTGCCAGCAGTTCAATCCGGGGAGATACGCAGTATTTT.

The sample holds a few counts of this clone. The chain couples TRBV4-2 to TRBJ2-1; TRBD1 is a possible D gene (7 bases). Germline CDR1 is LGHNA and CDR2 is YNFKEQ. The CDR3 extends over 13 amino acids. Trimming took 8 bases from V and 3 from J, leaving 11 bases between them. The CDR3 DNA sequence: TGTGCCAGCGCGGGACAGAGCTACAATGAGCAGTTCTTC. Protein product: CASAGQSYNEQFF.

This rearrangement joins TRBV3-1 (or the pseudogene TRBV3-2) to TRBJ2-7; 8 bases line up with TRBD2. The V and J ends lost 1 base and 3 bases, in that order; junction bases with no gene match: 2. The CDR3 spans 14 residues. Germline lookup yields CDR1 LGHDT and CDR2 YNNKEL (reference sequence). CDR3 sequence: CASSQALAGYEQYF. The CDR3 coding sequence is TGTGCCAGCAGCCAAGCCCTAGCGGGCTACGAGCAGTACTTC.

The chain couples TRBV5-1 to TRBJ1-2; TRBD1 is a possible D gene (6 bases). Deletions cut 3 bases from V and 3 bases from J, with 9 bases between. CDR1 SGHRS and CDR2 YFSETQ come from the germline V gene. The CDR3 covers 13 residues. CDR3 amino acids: CASSSGQYYGYTF. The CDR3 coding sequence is TGCGCCAGCAGCTCAGGACAGTACTATGGCTACACCTTC. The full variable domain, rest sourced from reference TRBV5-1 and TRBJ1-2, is KAGVTQTPRYLIKTRGQQVTLSCSPISGHRSVSWYQQTPGQGLQFLFEYFSETQRNKGNFPGRFSGRQFSNSRSEMNVSTLELGDSALYLCASSSGQYYGYTFGSGTRLTVV.

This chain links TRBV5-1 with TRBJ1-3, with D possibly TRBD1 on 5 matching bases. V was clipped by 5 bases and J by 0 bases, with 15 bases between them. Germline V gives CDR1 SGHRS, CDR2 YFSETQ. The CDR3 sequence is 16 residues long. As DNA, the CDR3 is TGCGCCAGCAGTGGTGCCGACGGGGGCTCTGGAAACACCATATATTTT. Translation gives CASSGADGGSGNTIYF.

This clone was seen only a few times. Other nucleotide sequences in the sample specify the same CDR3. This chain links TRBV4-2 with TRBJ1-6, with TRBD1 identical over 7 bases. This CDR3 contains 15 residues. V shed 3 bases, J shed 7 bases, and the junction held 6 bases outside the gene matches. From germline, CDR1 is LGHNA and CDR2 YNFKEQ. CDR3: CASSHPGQDNSPLHF. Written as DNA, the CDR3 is TGTGCCAGCAGCCATCCTGGACAGGACAATTCACCCCTCCACTTT.

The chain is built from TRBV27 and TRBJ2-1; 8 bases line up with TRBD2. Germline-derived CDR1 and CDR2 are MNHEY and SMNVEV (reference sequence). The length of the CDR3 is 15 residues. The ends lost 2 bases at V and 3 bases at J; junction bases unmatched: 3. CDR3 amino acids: CASSLVGTSYNEQFF. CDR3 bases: TGTGCCAGCAGTTTAGTCGGGACTAGCTACAATGAGCAGTTCTTC.

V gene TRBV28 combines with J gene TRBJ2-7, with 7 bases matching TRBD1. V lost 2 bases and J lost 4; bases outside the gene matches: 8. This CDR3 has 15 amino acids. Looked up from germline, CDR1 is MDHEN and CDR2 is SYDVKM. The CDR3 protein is CASSLLGQVNYEQYF. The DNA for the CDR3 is TGTGCCAGCAGTTTACTTGGACAGGTGAATTACGAGCAGTACTTC.